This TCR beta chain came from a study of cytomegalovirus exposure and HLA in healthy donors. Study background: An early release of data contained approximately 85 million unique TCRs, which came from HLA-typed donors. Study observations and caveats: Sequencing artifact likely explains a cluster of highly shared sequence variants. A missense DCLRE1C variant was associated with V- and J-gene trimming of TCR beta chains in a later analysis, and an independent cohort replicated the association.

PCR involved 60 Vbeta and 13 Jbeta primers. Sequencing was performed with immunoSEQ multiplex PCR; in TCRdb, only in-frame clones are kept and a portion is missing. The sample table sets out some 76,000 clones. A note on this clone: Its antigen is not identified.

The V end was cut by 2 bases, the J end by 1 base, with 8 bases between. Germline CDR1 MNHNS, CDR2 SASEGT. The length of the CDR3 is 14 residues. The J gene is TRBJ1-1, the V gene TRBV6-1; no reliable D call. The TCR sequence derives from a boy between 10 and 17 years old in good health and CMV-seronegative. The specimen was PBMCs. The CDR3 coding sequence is TGTGCCAGCAGTGAAATCCTCTCGAACACTGAAGCTTTCTTT. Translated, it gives CASSEILSNTEAFF.